This record concerns one T cell receptor beta chain sequence. Its matching antigen is unknown. This sample was included in a study of T-cell memory formation after mild COVID-19. The study, taken as a whole, reports: Contracting CD4+ clones were located mainly in CM and EM, and CD8+ clones in EMRA.

The ends lost 4 bases at V and 4 bases at J; junction bases unmatched: 5. The length of the CDR3 is 14 residues. The germline V gene encodes CDR1 SGHRS and CDR2 YFSETQ. Each CDR3 protein is one row after TCRdb ran MiXCR on the 5' RACE reads. The top ten hold 2.4% of the sample, which has about 200,000 distinct CDR3 sequences, about a sixth seen once. The rearrangement uses TRBV5-1 and TRBJ1-2, with 9 bases identical to TRBD1. The clonotype comes from an adult woman who had mild COVID-19 (a few samples of this study predate the infection). Cell type and time point are not known. Sequenced: PBMCs or a T cell subset sorted from them (not recorded which). Here the CDR3 reads CASSGTGTPYGYTF. In DNA, the CDR3 is TGCGCCAGCAGCGGGACAGGGACTCCCTATGGCTACACCTTC. Full variable domain (rest looked up from reference TRBV5-1 and TRBJ1-2): KAGVTQTPRYLIKTRGQQVTLSCSPISGHRSVSWYQQTPGQGLQFLFEYFSETQRNKGNFPGRFSGRQFSNSRSEMNVSTLELGDSALYLCASSGTGTPYGYTFGSGTRLTVV.